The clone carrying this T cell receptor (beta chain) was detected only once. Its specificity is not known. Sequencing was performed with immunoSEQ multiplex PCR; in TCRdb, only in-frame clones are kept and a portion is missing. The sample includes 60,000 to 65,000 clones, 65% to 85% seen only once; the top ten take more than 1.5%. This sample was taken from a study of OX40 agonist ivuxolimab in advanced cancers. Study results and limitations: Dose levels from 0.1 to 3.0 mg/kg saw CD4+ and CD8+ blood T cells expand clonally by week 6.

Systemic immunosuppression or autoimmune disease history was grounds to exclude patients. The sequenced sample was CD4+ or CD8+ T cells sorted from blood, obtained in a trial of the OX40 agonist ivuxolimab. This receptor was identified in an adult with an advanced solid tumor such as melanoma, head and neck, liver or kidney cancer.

The DNA of the CDR3 is TGCGCCAGCAGCTTGGGGGGGTCAGGTTCCTACGAGCAGTACTTC. Protein product: CASSLGGSGSYEQYF. The V and J genes are TRBV5-1 and TRBJ2-7; possibly TRBD1 or TRBD2 for D (5 bases each). V dropped 0 bases and J dropped 1 base, with 11 bases sitting between them. There are 15 residues in the CDR3. Germline V CDR1 and CDR2: SGHRS, YFSETQ. The whole variable domain, remainder taken from reference TRBV5-1 and TRBJ2-7, is KAGVTQTPRYLIKTRGQQVTLSCSPISGHRSVSWYQQTPGQGLQFLFEYFSETQRNKGNFPGRFSGRQFSNSRSEMNVSTLELGDSALYLCASSLGGSGSYEQYFGPGTRLTVT.